Given below is one T cell receptor beta chain in context. The antigen is unknown. 9.5 to 10 ml fresh peripheral blood yielded the PBMCs. The CDR3 is 16 residues long. V lost 0 bases to trimming and J lost 4 bases; unmatched junction nucleotides: 4. CDR1 is MGHRA, CDR2 YSYEKL, per germline. The CDR3 regions of TCR beta were amplified from RNA transcripts. HTBI primers were used for first-round RT-PCR of the TCR CDR3. TCRdb re-called the multiplex PCR reads through MiXCR, storing one row per CDR3 protein. The sample shows some 700,000 distinct CDR3 sequences, roughly 17% of them seen only once. This sample was taken from a study of T cells in Graves' hyperthyroidism and ophthalmopathy. Notes on the study in general: Blood held most thyroid clonotypes expanded above 0.001 frequency.

The sequenced material came from blood. The V call is TRBV4-1, the J call TRBJ2-7; 12 nucleotides match TRBD1. This sequence originates from a man in his fifties or sixties with Graves' hyperthyroidism. The CDR3 DNA reads TGCGCCAGCAGCCAAGACGGGACAGGGGGCCGGTACGAGCAGTACTTC. It yields the protein CASSQDGTGGRYEQYF.